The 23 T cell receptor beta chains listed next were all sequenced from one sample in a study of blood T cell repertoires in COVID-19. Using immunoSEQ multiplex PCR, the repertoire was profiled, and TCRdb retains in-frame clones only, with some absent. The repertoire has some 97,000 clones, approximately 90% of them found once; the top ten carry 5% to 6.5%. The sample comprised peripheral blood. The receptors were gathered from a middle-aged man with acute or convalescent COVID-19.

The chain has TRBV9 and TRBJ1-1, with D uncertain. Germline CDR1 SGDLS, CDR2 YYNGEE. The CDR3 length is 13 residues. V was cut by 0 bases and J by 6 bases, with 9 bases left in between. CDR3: CASSVESTAEAFF. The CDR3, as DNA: TGTGCCAGCAGCGTAGAAAGTACTGCTGAAGCTTTCTTT.

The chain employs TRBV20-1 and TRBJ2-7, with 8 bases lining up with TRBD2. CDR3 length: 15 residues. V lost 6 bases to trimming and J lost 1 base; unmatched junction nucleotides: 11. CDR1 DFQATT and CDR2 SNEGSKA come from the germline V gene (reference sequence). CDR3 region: CSASLREVPSYEQYF. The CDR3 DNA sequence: TGCAGTGCGAGTCTGCGGGAGGTGCCGTCCTACGAGCAGTACTTC.

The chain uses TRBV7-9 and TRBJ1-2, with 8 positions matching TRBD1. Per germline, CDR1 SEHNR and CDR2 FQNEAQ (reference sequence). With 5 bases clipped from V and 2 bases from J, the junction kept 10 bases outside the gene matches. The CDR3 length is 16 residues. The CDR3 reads CASSQNPGQGNYGYTF. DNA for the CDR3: TGTGCCAGCAGCCAGAACCCAGGACAGGGCAACTATGGCTACACCTTC.

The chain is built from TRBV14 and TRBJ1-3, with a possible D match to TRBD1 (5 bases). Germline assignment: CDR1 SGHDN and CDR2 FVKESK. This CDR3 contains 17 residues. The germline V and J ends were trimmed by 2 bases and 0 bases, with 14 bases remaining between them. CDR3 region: CASSQTRDLHSGNTIYF. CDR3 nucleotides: TGTGCCAGCAGCCAAACGCGGGACTTACACTCTGGAAACACCATATATTTT.

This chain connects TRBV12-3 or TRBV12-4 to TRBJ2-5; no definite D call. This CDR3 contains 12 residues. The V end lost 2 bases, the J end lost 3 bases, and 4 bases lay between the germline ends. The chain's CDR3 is CASSLFEETQYF. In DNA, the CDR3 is TGTGCCAGCAGTTTATTCGAAGAGACCCAGTACTTC.

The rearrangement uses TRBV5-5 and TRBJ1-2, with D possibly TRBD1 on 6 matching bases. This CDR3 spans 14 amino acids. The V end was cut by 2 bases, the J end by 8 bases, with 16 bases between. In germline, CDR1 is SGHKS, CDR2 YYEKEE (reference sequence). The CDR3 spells CASSFFIQGMGYTF. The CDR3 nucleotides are TGTGCCAGCAGCTTCTTCATCCAGGGGATGGGCTACACCTTC.

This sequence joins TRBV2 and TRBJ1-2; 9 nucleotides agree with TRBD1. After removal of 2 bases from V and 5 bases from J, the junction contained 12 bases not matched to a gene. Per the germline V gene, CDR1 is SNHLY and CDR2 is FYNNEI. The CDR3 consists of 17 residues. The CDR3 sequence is CASSEIGGTGPWYGYTF. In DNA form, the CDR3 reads TGTGCCAGCAGTGAAATTGGTGGGACAGGGCCTTGGTATGGCTACACCTTC.

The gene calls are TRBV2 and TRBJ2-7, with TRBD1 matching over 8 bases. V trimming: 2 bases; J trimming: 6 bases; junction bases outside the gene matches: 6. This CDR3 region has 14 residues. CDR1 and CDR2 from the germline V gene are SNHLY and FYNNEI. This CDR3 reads CASSEFLTGVEQYF. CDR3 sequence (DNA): TGTGCCAGCAGTGAATTCTTGACAGGGGTCGAGCAGTACTTC.

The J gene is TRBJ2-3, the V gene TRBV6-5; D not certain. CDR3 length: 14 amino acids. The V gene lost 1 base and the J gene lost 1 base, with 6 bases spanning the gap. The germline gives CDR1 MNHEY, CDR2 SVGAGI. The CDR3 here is CASSYFGGTDTQYF. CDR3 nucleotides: TGTGCCAGCAGTTACTTCGGAGGCACAGATACGCAGTATTTT.

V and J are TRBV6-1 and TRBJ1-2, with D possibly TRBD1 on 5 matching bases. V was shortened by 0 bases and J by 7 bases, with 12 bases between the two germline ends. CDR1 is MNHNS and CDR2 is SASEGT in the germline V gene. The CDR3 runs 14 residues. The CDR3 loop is CASSEAQGLGGYTF. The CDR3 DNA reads TGTGCCAGCAGTGAAGCGCAGGGACTGGGTGGCTACACCTTC.

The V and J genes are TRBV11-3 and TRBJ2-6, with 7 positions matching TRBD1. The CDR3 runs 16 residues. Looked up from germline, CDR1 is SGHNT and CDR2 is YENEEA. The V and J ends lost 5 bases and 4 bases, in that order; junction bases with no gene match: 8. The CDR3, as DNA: TGTGCCAGCAGCCCCGTGGGACAGTCCGGGGCCAACGTCCTGACTTTC. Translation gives CASSPVGQSGANVLTF.

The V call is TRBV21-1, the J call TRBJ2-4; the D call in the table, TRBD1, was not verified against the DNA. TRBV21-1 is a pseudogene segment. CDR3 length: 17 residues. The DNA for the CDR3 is TGTGCCAGCAGCTCCCTCCCAGGGATTTTGGTCAAAAACATTCAGTACTTC. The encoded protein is CASSSLPGILVKNIQYF.

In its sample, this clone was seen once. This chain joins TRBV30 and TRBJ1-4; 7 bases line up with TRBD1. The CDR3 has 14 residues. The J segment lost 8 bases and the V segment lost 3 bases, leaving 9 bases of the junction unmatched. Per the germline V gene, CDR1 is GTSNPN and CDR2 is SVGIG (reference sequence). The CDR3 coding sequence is TGTGCCTGGAGCCAGGACAGGTTCCGGGAAAAACTGTTTTTT. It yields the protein CAWSQDRFREKLFF.

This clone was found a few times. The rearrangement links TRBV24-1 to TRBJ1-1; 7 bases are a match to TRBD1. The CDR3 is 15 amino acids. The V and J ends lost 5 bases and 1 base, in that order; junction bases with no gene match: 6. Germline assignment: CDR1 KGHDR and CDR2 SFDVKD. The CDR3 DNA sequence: TGTGCCACCAGTGCCAGGGACAGACCGAACACTGAAGCTTTCTTT. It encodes CATSARDRPNTEAFF.

CDR3 region: CASSSRRGNSYEQYF. In DNA, the CDR3 is TGTGCCAGCAGCTCCCGGCGCGGGAACTCCTACGAGCAGTACTTC. This chain links TRBV7-2 with TRBJ2-7; the D gene is possibly TRBD2 (6 bases). Germline lookup yields CDR1 SGHTA and CDR2 FQGNSA. This CDR3 contains 15 residues. Deletions cut 4 bases from V and 0 bases from J, with 13 bases between.

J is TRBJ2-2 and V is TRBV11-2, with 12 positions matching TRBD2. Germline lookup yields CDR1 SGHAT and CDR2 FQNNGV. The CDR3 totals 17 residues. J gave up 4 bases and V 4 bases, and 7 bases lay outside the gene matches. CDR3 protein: CASSWTGLAGFTGELFF. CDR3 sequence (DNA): TGTGCCAGCAGCTGGACCGGACTAGCGGGATTCACCGGGGAGCTGTTTTTT.

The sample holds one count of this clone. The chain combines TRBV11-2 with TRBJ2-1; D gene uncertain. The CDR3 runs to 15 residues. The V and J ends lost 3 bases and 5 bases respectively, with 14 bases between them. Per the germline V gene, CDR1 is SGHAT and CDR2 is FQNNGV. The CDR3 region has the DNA TGTGCCAGCAGCTTTTCCAGTCTCCAAAACAATGAGCAGTTCTTC. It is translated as CASSFSSLQNNEQFF. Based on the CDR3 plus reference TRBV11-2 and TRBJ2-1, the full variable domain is EAGVAQSPRYKIIEKRQSVAFWCNPISGHATLYWYQQILGQGPKLLIQFQNNGVVDDSQLPKDRFSAERLKGVDSTLKIQPAKLEDSAVYLCASSFSSLQNNEQFFGPGTRLTVL.

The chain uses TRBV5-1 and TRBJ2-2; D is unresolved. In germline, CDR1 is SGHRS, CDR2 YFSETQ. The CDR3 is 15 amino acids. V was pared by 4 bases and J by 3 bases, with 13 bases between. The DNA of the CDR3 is TGCGCCAGCAGCCCCGCCGCCACATACACCGGGGAGCTGTTTTTT. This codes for CASSPAATYTGELFF.

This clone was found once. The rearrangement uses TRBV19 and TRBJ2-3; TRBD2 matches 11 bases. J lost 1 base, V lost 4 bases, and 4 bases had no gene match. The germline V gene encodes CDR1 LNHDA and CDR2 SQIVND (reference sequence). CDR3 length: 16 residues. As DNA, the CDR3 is TGTGCCAGTAGTAATAGCGGGAGGGCCGGCACAGATACGCAGTATTTT. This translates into CASSNSGRAGTDTQYF.

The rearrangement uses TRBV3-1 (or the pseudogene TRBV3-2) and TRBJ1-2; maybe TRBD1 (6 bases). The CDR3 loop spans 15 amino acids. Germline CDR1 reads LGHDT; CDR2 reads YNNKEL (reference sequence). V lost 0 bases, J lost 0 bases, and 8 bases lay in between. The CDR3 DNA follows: TGTGCCAGCAGCCAAGATTGGACAGCTAACTATGGCTACACCTTC. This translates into CASSQDWTANYGYTF.

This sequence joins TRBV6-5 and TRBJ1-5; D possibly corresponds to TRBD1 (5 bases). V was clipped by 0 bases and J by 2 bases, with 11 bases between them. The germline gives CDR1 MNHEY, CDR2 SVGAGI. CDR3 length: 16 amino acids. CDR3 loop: CASSYSSSRGNQPQHF. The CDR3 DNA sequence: TGTGCCAGCAGTTACTCTAGTTCCAGGGGCAATCAGCCCCAGCATTTT.

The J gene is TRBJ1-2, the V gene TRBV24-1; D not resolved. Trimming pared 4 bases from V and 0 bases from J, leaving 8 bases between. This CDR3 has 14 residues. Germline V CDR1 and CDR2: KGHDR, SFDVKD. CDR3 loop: CATSDTDSNYGYTF. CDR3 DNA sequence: TGTGCCACCAGTGACACAGATTCTAACTATGGCTACACCTTC.

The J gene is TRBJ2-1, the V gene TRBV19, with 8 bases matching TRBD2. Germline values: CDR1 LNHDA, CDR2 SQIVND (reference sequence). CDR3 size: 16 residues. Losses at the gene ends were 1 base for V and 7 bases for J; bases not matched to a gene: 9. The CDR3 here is CASSIGSGSRGNEQFF. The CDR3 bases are TGTGCCAGTAGTATAGGAAGCGGGAGTCGGGGGAATGAGCAGTTCTTC.